The present TCR beta chain was sequenced within a study of blood T cell repertoires in COVID-19. On the study more broadly: The samples span acute and convalescent COVID-19 from the United States, Italy and Spain. The analysed material was cDNA or gDNA that came from T cells, B-cell-depleted T cells, or PBMCs.

As processed by the authors: Amplification from reference gene primers served as the basis for estimated nucleated cell counts. Only in-frame clones appear in the TCRdb table, and some are missing; sequencing was by immunoSEQ multiplex PCR. Clone size and V and J calls were adopted from that table, with D and trimming inferred from the DNA. The sample yields approximately 360,000 clones, 80% to 90% seen once. This CDR3 region has 16 residues. V dropped 5 bases and J dropped 7; count of bases not matched to a gene: 9. Germline V lookup: CDR1 SGHTA, CDR2 FQGNSA. Sequenced material: peripheral blood. The rearrangement uses TRBV7-2 and TRBJ1-6; 9 nucleotides agree with TRBD1. The origin of this receptor is a man aged 40-49 years with acute or convalescent COVID-19. The CDR3 DNA follows: TGTGCCAGCAGCATAGGGACAGGGTATTGGAATTCACCCCTCCACTTT. It translates to CASSIGTGYWNSPLHF. Based on the CDR3 plus reference TRBV7-2 and TRBJ1-6, the full variable domain is GAGVSQSPSNKVTEKGKDVELRCDPISGHTALYWYRQSLGQGLEFLIYFQGNSAPDKSGLPSDRFSAERTGGSVSTLTIQRTQQEDSAVYLCASSIGTGYWNSPLHFGNGTRLTVT.